A single sample is the source of the 20 T cell receptor beta chains below, sequenced in a study of monozygotic twins with inflammatory bowel disease. TCRdb processed the 5' RACE reads again and assigns one entry to each CDR3 protein, with no DNA. The sample holds about 350,000 distinct CDR3 sequences. Material: blood. Every receptor here comes from a human donor with ulcerative colitis or Crohn's disease, or a healthy co-twin of an affected twin (not recorded which).

The J gene is TRBJ1-5, the V gene TRBV4-1. This CDR3 spans 16 amino acids. Germline V gives CDR1 MGHRA, CDR2 YSYEKL. The CDR3 loop is CASSQEPDLRNQPQHF.

The chain links TRBV10-3 to TRBJ2-2; TCRdb reports TRBD2, a call that lacks DNA to check it against. CDR3 length: 16 residues. Germline CDR1 and CDR2: ENHRY and SYGVKD. CDR3 sequence reads: CAISEERSSLAGELFF.

The V call is TRBV6-5, the J call TRBJ2-5; TCRdb designates TRBD1, a call that cannot be tested without DNA. The CDR3 totals 14 residues. Germline-derived CDR1 and CDR2 are MNHEY and SVGAGI. The CDR3 loop reads CASSYLGGQETQYF.

The chain uses TRBV12-3 or TRBV12-4 and TRBJ2-3. The CDR3 length is 11 residues. CDR3 amino acids: CASSLQDTQYF.

The V gene is TRBV5-5, the J gene TRBJ2-1; TCRdb names TRBD2, which stays unverified in the absence of DNA. The CDR3 contains 18 residues. Germline CDR1 reads SGHKS; CDR2 reads YYEKEE (reference sequence). CDR3: CASSLFIAGRGSYNEQFF.

J is TRBJ1-3 and V is TRBV7-2. Germline assignment: CDR1 SGHTA and CDR2 FQGNSA. CDR3 length: 17 amino acids. The CDR3 is CASSLTPASRSGNTIYF.

The V gene is TRBV20-1, the J gene TRBJ2-6. Looked up from germline, CDR1 is DFQATT and CDR2 is SNEGSKA (reference sequence). The CDR3 runs 15 residues. The CDR3 loop is CSALTIGLGANVLTF.

This rearrangement joins TRBV5-1 to TRBJ2-1. Germline loops: CDR1 SGHRS, CDR2 YFSETQ. The CDR3 is 15 amino acids. CDR3 protein: CASSWAGSWGNEQFF.

The chain recombines TRBV27 with TRBJ2-1; TCRdb's assignment of TRBD1 cannot be checked, as there is no DNA. CDR1 is MNHEY and CDR2 is SMNVEV in the germline V gene (reference sequence). The CDR3 extends over 16 amino acids. The CDR3 loop is CASKHNRDRVNNEQFF.

This chain connects TRBV29-1 to TRBJ2-5. Per the germline V gene, CDR1 is SQVTM and CDR2 is ANQGSEA. The CDR3 has 12 residues. The CDR3 sequence is CSVGKGWETQYF. The full variable domain, its missing parts supplied by reference TRBV29-1 and TRBJ2-5, is SAVISQKPSRDICQRGTSLTIQCQVDSQVTMMFWYRQQPGQSLTLIATANQGSEATYESGFVIDKFPISRPNLTFSTLTVSNMSPEDSSIYLCSVGKGWETQYFGPGTRLLVL.

This chain uses TRBV19 with TRBJ2-1; there is no DNA to check the TCRdb D call of TRBD2. In germline, CDR1 is LNHDA, CDR2 SQIVND (reference sequence). CDR3 length: 14 amino acids. The CDR3 reads CASSIGGLDFEQFF.

This chain links TRBV5-4 with TRBJ2-2; the D call from TCRdb, TRBD1, cannot be confirmed without DNA. The germline gives CDR1 SGHNT, CDR2 YYREEE (reference sequence). The CDR3 is 14 amino acids. The CDR3 reads CASSSVTGSGELFF. The whole variable domain, filled in from reference TRBV5-4 and TRBJ2-2, reads ETGVTQSPTHLIKTRGQQVTLRCSSQSGHNTVSWYQQALGQGPQFIFQYYREEENGRGNFPPRFSGLQFPNYSSELNVNALELDDSALYLCASSSVTGSGELFFGEGSRLTVL.

This rearrangement joins TRBV9 to TRBJ2-5; the TRBD1 assignment by TCRdb is unverifiable without DNA. This CDR3 has 16 residues. Germline assignment: CDR1 SGDLS and CDR2 YYNGEE. The CDR3 loop is CASSVGPTGSQETQYF.

The rearrangement links TRBV27 to TRBJ2-5; TCRdb gives TRBD2 as the D gene, but with no DNA this cannot be confirmed. The CDR3 totals 14 residues. Germline V gene data show CDR1 as MNHEY and CDR2 as SMNVEV (reference sequence). CDR3 protein: CASSPQLYQETQYF.

V gene TRBV4-3 combines with J gene TRBJ2-2; TCRdb designates TRBD1, a call that cannot be tested without DNA. The CDR3 covers 15 residues. Germline CDR1 LGHNA, CDR2 YSLEER. CDR3: CASSQRAGGTGELFF.

The CDR3 spells CASSSGTGAYEQYF. The chain links TRBV5-1 to TRBJ2-7; no DNA is available, so the TRBD1 call from TCRdb remains unchecked. The CDR3 is made up of 14 amino acids. Germline V gene sequence: CDR1 SGHRS, CDR2 YFSETQ.

This chain uses TRBV5-1 with TRBJ1-5; TCRdb reports TRBD1, a call that lacks DNA to check it against. The CDR3 consists of 15 residues. Germline CDR1 and CDR2: SGHRS and YFSETQ. The CDR3 is CASSLGWADNQPQHF.

The chain is built from TRBV27 and TRBJ2-1; without DNA, the TCRdb call of TRBD2 cannot be checked. The CDR3 has 15 amino acids. Germline assignment: CDR1 MNHEY and CDR2 SMNVEV (reference sequence). CDR3 sequence reads: CASSNSGGLHNEQFF.

The genes are TRBV5-1 and TRBJ2-4. This CDR3 region has 16 residues. CDR1 is SGHRS and CDR2 is YFSETQ in the germline V gene. This CDR3 reads CASSLSGLEAKNIQYF.

The V call is TRBV10-3, the J call TRBJ2-1; TCRdb's D gene call, TRBD1, goes unchecked for lack of DNA. The V gene's germline CDR1 is ENHRY and CDR2 SYGVKD. The CDR3 extends over 16 amino acids. The CDR3 loop reads CAISDQHREHGNEQFF.